This T cell receptor beta chain was retrieved from a study of CD8+ T cells in alopecia areata. Study results and limitations: Resident alphabeta T-cell populations of normal skin are likewise subject to sequencing in scalp samples. With patients, TCR sharing proved less clear than in mice, a difference possibly related to HLA.

Comments on this clone: Antigen: not known.

V dropped 4 bases and J dropped 4; count of bases not matched to a gene: 8. Germline V gene data show CDR1 as SQVTM and CDR2 as ANQGSEA. There are 16 residues in the CDR3. cDNA serving as the sequencing template came from extracted, reverse transcribed RNA. Generated by immunoSEQ multiplex PCR, the TCRdb table keeps only in-frame clones and is missing some. The sample includes about 120,000 clones, roughly 50% seen only once; the top ten take 10% to 13%. The receptor was derived from a human donor with alopecia areata. The V and J genes are TRBV29-1 and TRBJ2-3; 13 bases align to TRBD2. Source material: NKG2D-low CD8+ T cells sorted from blood. CDR3 residues: CSVVFWTSGGADTQYF. The CDR3 DNA sequence: TGCAGCGTTGTGTTTTGGACTAGCGGGGGTGCAGATACGCAGTATTTT.